The rows below give T cell receptor beta chains drawn from one sample of a study of Ad26.COV2.S vaccination and SARS-CoV-2 variants. Produced via immunoSEQ multiplex PCR; TCRdb's table is partial and in-frame only. The data contain a few hundred thousand clones, less than 95% of them singletons. The sequencing here drew on peripheral blood, taken in a trial of Ad26.COV2.S vaccine versus placebo. The receptors derive from a person between 18 and 65 years old who received the Ad26.COV2.S COVID-19 vaccine or a placebo. The conserved cysteine and the conserved F or W are not part of the CDR3 here. Fields, in order: J gene, V gene, CDR3 protein.

J gene: TRBJ2-7; V gene: TRBV3-1/TRBV3-2; CDR3 protein: ASSADRISSYEQY
J gene: TRBJ2-5; V gene: TRBV7-3; CDR3 protein: ASSPGGVQTQY
J gene: TRBJ1-6; V gene: TRBV6-6; CDR3 protein: ASSYSGERNSPLH
J gene: TRBJ2-7; V gene: TRBV5-5; CDR3 protein: ASSLVGDTNSYEQY
J gene: TRBJ2-3; V gene: TRBV19; CDR3 protein: ASSSGLKTQY
J gene: TRBJ2-5; V gene: TRBV5-4; CDR3 protein: ASSLVTRKETQY
J gene: TRBJ2-1; V gene: TRBV6-2/TRBV6-3; CDR3 protein: ASSYIDEQF
J gene: TRBJ1-1; V gene: TRBV10-3; CDR3 protein: AISSTANTEAF
J gene: TRBJ1-2; V gene: TRBV12-3/TRBV12-4; CDR3 protein: ASSYNDRGYT
J gene: TRBJ2-5; V gene: TRBV15; CDR3 protein: ATSRDPPDAQETQY
J gene: TRBJ2-1; V gene: TRBV24-1; CDR3 protein: ATSGTTGTDGEDEQF
J gene: TRBJ1-1; V gene: TRBV6-2/TRBV6-3; CDR3 protein: ASSYQTTGYTNRAF
J gene: TRBJ1-3; V gene: TRBV6-5; CDR3 protein: ASSYSRSTGNTIY
J gene: TRBJ2-1; V gene: TRBV27; CDR3 protein: ASSWAPSRGHDEQF
J gene: TRBJ2-7; V gene: TRBV29-1; CDR3 protein: SVDRAGEQY
J gene: TRBJ1-3; V gene: TRBV28; CDR3 protein: ASSLEGWSGNTIY
J gene: TRBJ1-3; V gene: TRBV7-9; CDR3 protein: ASSLVGSSSGNTIY
J gene: TRBJ1-1; V gene: TRBV10-3; CDR3 protein: AISDHRRRTEAF
J gene: TRBJ2-2; V gene: TRBV18; CDR3 protein: ASSGTSGRTGELF
J gene: TRBJ2-1; V gene: TRBV11-1; CDR3 protein: ASSLRLGASYNEQF
J gene: TRBJ2-7; V gene: TRBV15; CDR3 protein: ATSRAGRYEQY
J gene: TRBJ1-2; V gene: TRBV9; CDR3 protein: ASSEPTGGDYGYT
J gene: TRBJ2-3; V gene: TRBV19; CDR3 protein: ASSSTSTGADTQY
J gene: TRBJ1-2; V gene: TRBV2; CDR3 protein: ASREDRGNGYT
J gene: TRBJ1-5; V gene: TRBV18; CDR3 protein: ASSPPGRGGANQPQH
J gene: TRBJ1-2; V gene: TRBV30; CDR3 protein: AWSSNPGTGYGYT
J gene: TRBJ1-1; V gene: TRBV19; CDR3 protein: ASSEIGAMNTEAF
J gene: TRBJ2-7; V gene: TRBV4-1; CDR3 protein: ASSQGLLAGGGSYEQY
J gene: TRBJ2-2; V gene: TRBV6-2/TRBV6-3; CDR3 protein: ASSTWEGGTGELF
J gene: TRBJ2-3; V gene: TRBV7-3; CDR3 protein: ASSPGLAGVQDTQY
J gene: TRBJ2-5; V gene: TRBV5-4; CDR3 protein: ASSLRDRQETQY
J gene: TRBJ2-3; V gene: TRBV24-1; CDR3 protein: ATSDPATSTDTQY
J gene: TRBJ2-7; V gene: TRBV5-1; CDR3 protein: ASSLELSYEQY
J gene: TRBJ1-5; V gene: TRBV6-2/TRBV6-3; CDR3 protein: ASSYRVDRPNQPQH
J gene: TRBJ2-7; V gene: TRBV27; CDR3 protein: ASSLSTGAYEQY
J gene: TRBJ2-7; V gene: TRBV19; CDR3 protein: ASSEQGAGEQY
J gene: TRBJ1-2; V gene: TRBV7-9; CDR3 protein: ASNPGQAYGYT
J gene: TRBJ1-4; V gene: TRBV5-4; CDR3 protein: ASSRGGRTYEKLF
J gene: TRBJ2-3; V gene: TRBV4-2; CDR3 protein: ASSPWNQGAQY
J gene: TRBJ2-4; V gene: TRBV7-8; CDR3 protein: ASSLSLAKNIQY
J gene: TRBJ1-5; V gene: TRBV3-1/TRBV3-2; CDR3 protein: ASSQAYSNQPQH
J gene: TRBJ2-3; V gene: TRBV7-3; CDR3 protein: ASSPSGLTTDTQY
J gene: TRBJ2-2; V gene: TRBV10-3; CDR3 protein: AISSRTSGRKNTGELF
J gene: TRBJ1-4; V gene: TRBV2; CDR3 protein: ASNRDRPEKLF
J gene: TRBJ2-1; V gene: TRBV5-6; CDR3 protein: ASSLVRDEQF
J gene: TRBJ2-1; V gene: TRBV10-3; CDR3 protein: AISGSLGVGEGEQF
J gene: TRBJ2-3; V gene: TRBV19; CDR3 protein: ASSTLAGVGTDTQY
J gene: TRBJ2-7; V gene: TRBV4-1; CDR3 protein: ASSLDRLGEQY
J gene: TRBJ2-7; V gene: TRBV7-8; CDR3 protein: ASSLAVTSGIDEQY
J gene: TRBJ1-1; V gene: TRBV7-8; CDR3 protein: ASSPPGGLNTEAF